The next 27 T cell receptor beta chains were all read from a single sample in a study of metastatic and nonmetastatic thyroid tumors. TCRdb re-analyzed the PCR reads using MiXCR. This sample yields some 41,000 clones, of which 13% are seen a single time; more than 9% belongs to the top ten. No treatment had been given to any patient before thyroid surgery. Sequenced: blood. Receptors were obtained from a female donor with papillary thyroid cancer or a benign thyroid nodule (not recorded which). Some clones in this sample may be carry-over from other donors' samples.

In its sample, this clone was seen many times. The CDR3 nucleotides read TGTGCCAGCAGCACACGGACCGGAGCTAACTATGGCTACACCTTC. It specifies CASSTRTGANYGYTF. The chain employs TRBV6-2 or TRBV6-3 and TRBJ1-2; D unresolved. This CDR3 is built from 15 residues. The V gene's germline CDR1 is MNHEY and CDR2 SVGEGT. Trimming left V 6 bases short and J 0 bases short, with 14 bases between.

In its sample, this clone was seen many times. The chain is built from TRBV7-2 and TRBJ2-7; 12 nucleotides agree with TRBD2. CDR1 is SGHTA and CDR2 is FQGNSA in the germline V gene. The CDR3 has 16 amino acids. The ends lost 5 bases at V and 5 bases at J; junction bases unmatched: 10. The CDR3: CASSPGLAGIRDEQYF. The CDR3 DNA is TGTGCCAGCAGCCCCGGACTAGCGGGAATCAGGGACGAGCAGTACTTC.

This clone appeared a few times. The same CDR3 arises from other DNA sequences in this sample as well. The rearrangement uses TRBV7-9 and TRBJ2-1, with a weak D call TRBD1 (5 bases). Germline V gene data show CDR1 as SEHNR and CDR2 as FQNEAQ (reference sequence). CDR3 length equals 14 residues. V lost 5 bases, J lost 0 bases, and 8 bases lay in between. In DNA, the CDR3 is TGTGCCAGCAGCCCTGACAGCTCCTACAATGAGCAGTTCTTC. Its translation is CASSPDSSYNEQFF.

This clone was counted at least ten times. The CDR3 sequence is CASSSPTSYEQYF. In nucleotides, the CDR3 is TGTGCCAGCAGCTCACCGACCTCCTACGAGCAGTACTTC. The chain is built from TRBV7-2 and TRBJ2-7, with D unresolved. The CDR3 contains 13 residues. Trimming removed 4 bases from V and 0 bases from J, with 7 bases in between. Germline V gives CDR1 SGHTA, CDR2 FQGNSA.

V gene TRBV19 combines with J gene TRBJ2-7; D not resolved. The CDR3 totals 13 residues. The V gene lost 6 bases and the J gene lost 0 bases, with 9 bases spanning the gap. The germline V gene encodes CDR1 LNHDA and CDR2 SQIVND (reference sequence). The chain's CDR3 is CASRDLSSYEQYF. The CDR3 coding sequence is TGTGCCAGTAGGGACCTCTCCTCCTACGAGCAGTACTTC.

The chain uses TRBV20-1 and TRBJ2-7, with 7 bases lining up with TRBD1. Germline loops: CDR1 DFQATT, CDR2 SNEGSKA (reference sequence). The CDR3 contains 14 residues. J gave up 6 bases and V 3 bases, and 11 bases lay outside the gene matches. CDR3 protein: CSARTGTAGREQYF. The CDR3 nucleotides read TGCAGTGCTAGGACCGGGACAGCCGGGCGCGAGCAGTACTTC.

The chain joins TRBV2 to TRBJ2-2; 10 positions agree with TRBD2. Germline V gene sequence: CDR1 SNHLY, CDR2 FYNNEI. This CDR3 has 13 amino acids. The V segment lost 6 bases and the J segment 16 bases; nucleotides outside the gene matches: 11. This chain's CDR3 is CASSLHEREGPFF. In nucleotides, the CDR3 is TGTGCCAGCAGCTTGCATGAGCGGGAGGGCCCGTTTTTT.

This clone was seen repeatedly, ten times or more. The chain is built from TRBV19 and TRBJ1-3; TRBD1 agrees at 7 bases. Germline values: CDR1 LNHDA, CDR2 SQIVND (reference sequence). The V and J ends lost 6 bases and 0 bases, in that order; junction bases with no gene match: 11. The length of the CDR3 is 17 residues. In DNA, the CDR3 is TGTGCCAGTAGCGAGAGTACAGGGGCTTTCTCTGGAAACACCATATATTTT. Translating gives CASSESTGAFSGNTIYF. The variable domain in full, with the rest retrieved from reference TRBV19 and TRBJ1-3, is DGGITQSPKYLFRKEGQNVTLSCEQNLNHDAMYWYRQDPGQGLRLIYYSQIVNDFQKGDIAEGYSVSREKKESFPLTVTSAQKNPTAFYLCASSESTGAFSGNTIYFGEGSWLTVV.

Of note for this clone: Being one base from a much bigger clone, this may be a read error. Other nucleotide sequences from this sample produce the same CDR3. V and J are TRBV18 and TRBJ2-1; D might be TRBD1 (6 bases). The V and J ends lost 3 bases and 7 bases respectively, with 13 bases between them. The germline V gene has CDR1 KGHSH and CDR2 LQKENI. The CDR3 length is 14 residues. CDR3: CASSPRTGTNEQFF. CDR3 DNA sequence: TGTGCCAGCTCACCTCGAACAGGGACGAATGAGCAGTTCTTC.

This clone occurred a few times. This chain joins TRBV19 and TRBJ2-7, with D tentatively TRBD1 or TRBD2 (5 bases each). The CDR3 covers 14 residues. Germline assignment: CDR1 LNHDA and CDR2 SQIVND (reference sequence). V was clipped by 3 bases and J by 5 bases, with 14 bases between them. This chain's CDR3 is CASSIAGTAHEQYF. CDR3 sequence (DNA): TGTGCCAGTAGTATCGCCGGGACGGCGCACGAGCAGTACTTC.

Ten or more counts support this clone. The chain employs TRBV5-1 and TRBJ1-1, with unresolved D. CDR3 length equals 14 residues. V was trimmed by 4 bases and J by 0 bases, leaving 10 bases between them. Per the germline V gene, CDR1 is SGHRS and CDR2 is YFSETQ. CDR3 nucleotides: TGCGCCAGCAGCCCCGAGGCAGTGAACACTGAAGCTTTCTTT. Residues: CASSPEAVNTEAFF. Filled out from reference TRBV5-1 and TRBJ1-1, the complete variable domain reads KAGVTQTPRYLIKTRGQQVTLSCSPISGHRSVSWYQQTPGQGLQFLFEYFSETQRNKGNFPGRFSGRQFSNSRSEMNVSTLELGDSALYLCASSPEAVNTEAFFGQGTRLTVV.

By frequency in the sample, this clone is medium-sized (0.01 to 0.1%). This chain links TRBV6-8 with TRBJ2-7; possibly TRBD1 or TRBD2 for D (5 bases each). This CDR3 is 17 amino acids long. Germline V gene data show CDR1 as MNHGY and CDR2 as SAAAGT. Deletions cut 6 bases from V and 6 bases from J, with 27 bases between. CDR3 DNA: TGTGCCAGCAGACCCCCAGGGAGTCATAAAGGGAAGGGCGAGCAGTACTTC. Amino acid sequence: CASRPPGSHKGKGEQYF.

This clone was observed at least ten times. The J gene is TRBJ2-2, the V gene TRBV5-1; D possibly corresponds to TRBD2 (5 bases). The CDR3 length is 14 residues. CDR1 SGHRS and CDR2 YFSETQ come from the germline V gene. Trimming removed 5 bases at V and 5 bases at J, with 13 bases between. CDR3 coding DNA: TGCGCCAGCAGTACCGGGATCCCGACCGGGGAGCTGTTTTTT. It specifies CASSTGIPTGELFF.

This sequence joins TRBV11-2 and TRBJ2-7; 7 positions agree with TRBD1. CDR1 and CDR2 from the germline V gene are SGHAT and FQNNGV. V lost 2 bases, J lost 5 bases, and 9 bases stayed unmatched. The CDR3 runs 15 residues. CDR3 in DNA: TGTGCCAGCAGCTTAAACCCAGGGGGTCGAGACGAGCAGTACTTC. It codes for CASSLNPGGRDEQYF.

This clone was counted at least ten times. V usage is TRBV29-1 and J usage is TRBJ2-5, with D perhaps TRBD1 (5 bases). The CDR3 runs 12 residues. CDR1 SQVTM and CDR2 ANQGSEA come from the germline V gene. Deletions cut 7 bases from V and 3 bases from J, with 12 bases between. Here the CDR3 DNA reads TGCAGCGCGACAGCACCCGAAGAGACCCAGTACTTC. Translated: CSATAPEETQYF.

As concerns this clone: One junction end disagrees with the germline gene, perhaps due to a read error. V gene TRBV6-1 combines with J gene TRBJ1-4; D is uncertain. The CDR3 consists of 14 residues. Germline V lookup: CDR1 MNHNS, CDR2 SASEGT. The CDR3 DNA reads as TGTGCCAGCAGTGAGTCACCCCGGCGGGTGAAAAACTGTTTT. This gives the protein CASSESPRRVKNCF.

This clone occurred many times. J is TRBJ2-4 and V is TRBV20-1; no clear D gene. Germline V gives CDR1 DFQATT, CDR2 SNEGSKA (reference sequence). The CDR3 length is 10 residues. V shed 3 bases and J shed 5 bases, with 2 bases lying between them. The CDR3 bases are TGCAGTGCTAGCGAAAACATTCAGTACTTC. The encoded protein is CSASENIQYF.

Ten or more counts support this clone. The J gene is TRBJ2-5, the V gene TRBV5-1; possible D gene TRBD1, 6 bases. Germline loops: CDR1 SGHRS, CDR2 YFSETQ. The CDR3 loop spans 13 amino acids. V lost 6 bases and J 5 bases, leaving 14 bases between the germline ends. CDR3 region: CASTDPGVETQYF. The CDR3 DNA sequence: TGCGCCAGCACCGATCCAGGGGTGGAGACCCAGTACTTC.

A remark on this clone: No conserved phenylalanine or tryptophan ends this CDR3, so it is likely a read error. The chain couples TRBV7-8 to TRBJ2-5, with 7 nucleotides matching TRBD2. Per germline, CDR1 SGHVS and CDR2 FQNEAQ. V trimming: 1 base; J trimming: 3 bases; junction bases outside the gene matches: 5. CDR3 length equals 15 residues. This CDR3 is CASSLDRGRKETQYC. CDR3 DNA sequence: TGTGCCAGCAGCTTAGACCGCGGGAGAAAAGAGACCCAGTACTGC.

This clone occurred a few times. A read error is possible here, since a much larger clone lies one base away. The chain links TRBV29-1 to TRBJ2-1, with TRBD1 matching over 8 bases. CDR1 SQVTM and CDR2 ANQGSEA come from the germline V gene. The CDR3 covers 12 residues. In nucleotides, the CDR3 is TGCAGCGTTCGCGCAGGGGGCAATGATCAGTTCTTC. As protein: CSVRAGGNDQFF.

This clone showed up many times. The chain combines TRBV6-1 with TRBJ2-7; D gene ambiguous. The CDR3 totals 11 residues. Trimming removed 2 bases at V and 4 bases at J, with 3 bases between. Germline V gene lookup returns CDR1 MNHNS and CDR2 SASEGT. The CDR3 coding sequence is TGTGCCAGCAGTGAAATATACGAGCAGTACTTC. This sequence encodes CASSEIYEQYF.

In its sample, this clone is medium-sized. The rearrangement joins TRBV28 to TRBJ1-2; D unresolved. Germline CDR1 is MDHEN and CDR2 is SYDVKM. V lost 6 bases to trimming and J lost 0 bases, with 5 bases between them. This CDR3 comprises 12 residues. For the CDR3, the DNA is TGTGCCAGCAGGGGTTCTAACTATGGCTACACCTTC. It codes for CASRGSNYGYTF.

This clone is classed as medium-sized. This chain links TRBV30 with TRBJ1-6; unclear D gene. V lost 0 bases, J lost 14 bases, and 8 bases lay in between. CDR1 GTSNPN and CDR2 SVGIG come from the germline V gene (reference sequence). The CDR3 is 11 residues long. The CDR3 loop is CAWSVGGTLHF. The CDR3 bases are TGTGCCTGGAGTGTAGGAGGGACCCTCCACTTT.

This clone appeared many times. J is TRBJ2-5 and V is TRBV28; 7 positions match TRBD2. V was clipped by 11 bases and J by 5 bases; unmatched bases: 14. Germline V gives CDR1 MDHEN, CDR2 SYDVKM. This CDR3 has 14 residues. The CDR3: CAAKWASGLETQYF. CDR3 DNA sequence: TGTGCCGCTAAGTGGGCTAGCGGTCTGGAGACCCAGTACTTC.

Many counts were recorded for this clone. The chain is built from TRBV28 and TRBJ2-2, with 7 bases lining up with TRBD2. Germline V gene data show CDR1 as MDHEN and CDR2 as SYDVKM. The ends lost 10 bases at V and 7 bases at J; junction bases unmatched: 12. The CDR3 totals 14 residues. DNA for the CDR3: TGTGCCATCGGGAGAGGGGAGGGTCTCGGGGAGCTGTTTTTT. Protein product: CAIGRGEGLGELFF. The variable domain in full, completed from reference TRBV28 and TRBJ2-2, reads DVKVTQSSRYLVKRTGEKVFLECVQDMDHENMFWYRQDPGLGLRLIYFSYDVKMKEKGDIPEGYSVSREKKERFSLILESASTNQTSMYLCAIGRGEGLGELFFGEGSRLTVL.

With regard to this clone: This may arise from a read error, as a much more abundant clone is one base away. The V call is TRBV3-1, the J call TRBJ2-3; the match to TRBD1 covers 7 bases. The CDR3 loop spans 15 amino acids. Trimming removed 6 bases from V and 4 bases from J; junction bases left unmatched: 10. CDR1 is LGHDT, CDR2 YNNKEL, per germline (reference sequence). The CDR3 DNA sequence: TGTGCCAGCAGTCCTAACAGGGGATTGTCAGATACGCAGTATTTT. This encodes CASSPNRGLSDTQYF.

The chain carries TRBV7-2 and TRBJ2-1; 8 bases match TRBD2. The germline gives CDR1 SGHTA, CDR2 FQGNSA. V dropped 0 bases and J dropped 3; count of bases not matched to a gene: 7. This CDR3 contains 17 residues. CDR3 DNA: TGTGCCAGCAGCTTAGCCTTTCGGGGGGGCCTCTACAATGAGCAGTTCTTC. Protein product: CASSLAFRGGLYNEQFF.